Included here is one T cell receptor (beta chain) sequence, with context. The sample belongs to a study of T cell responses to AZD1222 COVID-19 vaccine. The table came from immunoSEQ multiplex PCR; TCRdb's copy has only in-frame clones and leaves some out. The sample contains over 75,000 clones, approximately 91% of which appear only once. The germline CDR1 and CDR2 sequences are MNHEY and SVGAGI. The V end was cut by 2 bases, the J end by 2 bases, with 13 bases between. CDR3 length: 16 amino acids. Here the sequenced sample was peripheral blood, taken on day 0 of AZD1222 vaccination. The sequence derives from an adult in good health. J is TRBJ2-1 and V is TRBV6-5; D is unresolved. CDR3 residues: CASSYDRPVTYNEQFF. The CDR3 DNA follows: TGTGCCAGCAGTTACGACCGGCCCGTCACCTACAATGAGCAGTTCTTC.